Following are 30 T cell receptor beta chains from one sample sequenced in a study of T cells after yellow fever vaccination. Via MiXCR, TCRdb re-called the 5' RACE reads, giving one row per CDR3 protein. Here the sample spans roughly 310,000 distinct CDR3 sequences, about 3.5% being singletons. The sequencing used PBMCs, collected on the day of the yellow fever booster vaccination. The receptors stem from a man between 18 and 29 years old who received the YFV17D yellow fever vaccine.

This clonotype was observed a handful of times. The gene calls are TRBV27 and TRBJ1-2; 8 nucleotides match TRBD1. V shed 1 base, J shed 8 bases, and the junction held 3 bases outside the gene matches. The CDR3 length is 13 residues. Germline V gene data show CDR1 as MNHEY and CDR2 as SMNVEV (reference sequence). The CDR3 loop reads CASSLWGQDGYTF. The CDR3 DNA reads as TGTGCCAGCAGTTTATGGGGACAGGACGGCTACACCTTC.

At least ten counts were recorded for this clonotype. The rearrangement uses TRBV12-3 or TRBV12-4 and TRBJ1-1; no reliable D call. The CDR3 is made up of 12 amino acids. Trimming removed 7 bases at V and 3 bases at J, with 9 bases between. CDR3 sequence reads: CASTQVDTEAFF. CDR3 nucleotides: TGTGCCAGCACCCAAGTGGACACTGAAGCTTTCTTT.

This clonotype was seen a handful of times. This CDR3 reads CASSWAGTASNEQFF. Here the CDR3 DNA reads TGTGCCAGCAGCTGGGCCGGGACAGCCTCCAATGAGCAGTTCTTC. The chain couples TRBV5-4 to TRBJ2-1, with 7 bases lining up with TRBD1. The trim removed 3 bases at V and 6 bases at J, leaving 9 bases unmatched. Germline-derived CDR1 and CDR2 are SGHNT and YYREEE (reference sequence). The CDR3 spans 15 residues.

This clonotype has a count of ten or more. This chain joins TRBV19 and TRBJ1-1, with D uncertain. This CDR3 region has 13 residues. The V end was cut by 5 bases, the J end by 0 bases, with 7 bases between. Germline-derived CDR1 and CDR2 are LNHDA and SQIVND (reference sequence). This CDR3 reads CASSLKMNTEAFF. For the CDR3, the DNA is TGTGCCAGTAGTCTCAAGATGAACACTGAAGCTTTCTTT.

At least ten counts were recorded for this clonotype. The chain has TRBV7-2 and TRBJ1-2; TRBD1 matches at 7 bases. The CDR3 is 13 residues long. After removal of 5 bases from V and 6 bases from J, the junction contained 6 bases not matched to a gene. Germline V lookup: CDR1 SGHTA, CDR2 FQGNSA. CDR3 sequence reads: CASSPGTANGYTF. The CDR3 DNA sequence: TGTGCCAGCAGCCCCGGGACAGCCAATGGCTACACCTTC.

The rearrangement links TRBV4-3 to TRBJ2-2; 7 bases are shared with TRBD2. The J segment lost 2 bases and the V segment lost 4 bases, leaving 16 bases of the junction unmatched. The CDR3 runs to 19 residues. Per germline, CDR1 LGHNA and CDR2 YSLEER. In DNA, the CDR3 is TGCGCCAGCAGCCGGAAAAAGGGGCCTAGCGGAACTAACACCGGGGAGCTGTTTTTT. Translation gives CASSRKKGPSGTNTGELFF.

This clonotype was counted at least ten times. This chain links TRBV28 with TRBJ2-7, with TRBD1 identical over 7 bases. The germline CDR1 and CDR2 sequences are MDHEN and SYDVKM. The CDR3 sequence is 15 residues long. Germline trimming cut 5 bases from V and 0 bases from J; bases unmatched to any gene: 7. In DNA form, the CDR3 reads TGTGCCAGCAGTGACCAGGGGGTTCGCTCCTACGAGCAGTACTTC. Translating it yields CASSDQGVRSYEQYF.

This clonotype was picked up many times. The CDR3 reads CASSPIITEAFF. Here the CDR3 DNA reads TGTGCCAGCTCACCAATCATCACTGAAGCTTTCTTT. The chain recombines TRBV18 with TRBJ1-1; no definite D call. Germline CDR1 reads KGHSH; CDR2 reads LQKENI. The germline V and J ends were trimmed by 2 bases and 4 bases, with 5 bases remaining between them. The CDR3 is 12 amino acids.

This clonotype was found many times. The chain links TRBV5-1 to TRBJ2-5, with a possible D match to TRBD1 (5 bases). The CDR3 loop spans 14 amino acids. V was pared by 6 bases and J by 2 bases, with 14 bases between. The V gene's germline CDR1 is SGHRS and CDR2 YFSETQ. Here the CDR3 reads CASNEEQAQETQYF. CDR3 sequence (DNA): TGCGCCAGCAATGAGGAACAGGCACAAGAGACCCAGTACTTC.

This chain uses TRBV29-1 with TRBJ2-5; tentatively, D is TRBD1 (6 bases). The CDR3 extends over 14 amino acids. Germline V lookup: CDR1 SQVTM, CDR2 ANQGSEA. Trimming took off 7 bases at V and 5 bases at J, with 20 bases between the two ends. The CDR3 is CSAPTGNEWETQYF. CDR3 nucleotide sequence: TGCAGCGCCCCGACAGGCAACGAGTGGGAGACCCAGTACTTC.

This rearrangement joins TRBV5-1 to TRBJ2-5; D unclear. Trimming took 3 bases from V and 2 from J, leaving 8 bases between them. Germline-derived CDR1 and CDR2 are SGHRS and YFSETQ. The CDR3 has 13 amino acids. As DNA, the CDR3 is TGCGCCAGCAGCTCACCGAGACAAGAGACCCAGTACTTC. Protein product: CASSSPRQETQYF.

This clonotype was detected only a few times. V is TRBV24-1 and J is TRBJ2-2; 7 bases line up with TRBD1. The germline CDR1 and CDR2 sequences are KGHDR and SFDVKD. There are 15 residues in the CDR3. V lost 6 bases to trimming and J lost 3 bases; unmatched junction nucleotides: 6. Here the CDR3 reads CATSRDRVDTGELFF. CDR3 DNA: TGTGCCACCAGTCGTGACAGGGTGGACACCGGGGAGCTGTTTTTT.

This clonotype was counted a few times. The CDR3 region has the DNA TGTGCCAGCAGCTCGAAAGCGGGGGGGAACACCGGGGAGCTGTTTTTT. Its translation is CASSSKAGGNTGELFF. The chain joins TRBV5-4 to TRBJ2-2; 9 bases fit TRBD2. The CDR3 spans 16 residues. Unmatched junction bases numbered 4, after V lost 3 bases and J lost 1 base. The germline gives CDR1 SGHNT, CDR2 YYREEE (reference sequence). The full variable domain, completed using reference TRBV5-4 and TRBJ2-2, is ETGVTQSPTHLIKTRGQQVTLRCSSQSGHNTVSWYQQALGQGPQFIFQYYREEENGRGNFPPRFSGLQFPNYSSELNVNALELDDSALYLCASSSKAGGNTGELFFGEGSRLTVL.

This clonotype was found many times. The chain combines TRBV12-3 or TRBV12-4 with TRBJ2-7; D possibly corresponds to TRBD2 (6 bases). CDR3 size: 13 residues. V lost 3 bases, J lost 7 bases, and 13 bases lay in between. The CDR3, as DNA: TGTGCCAGCAGTTTCGAATCTCGGGGGGAGCAGTACGTC. It translates to CASSFESRGEQYV.

The V gene is TRBV28, the J gene TRBJ2-3; D is perhaps TRBD1 (5 bases). Germline CDR1 MDHEN, CDR2 SYDVKM. The CDR3 is made up of 16 amino acids. Trimming removed 5 bases from V and 0 bases from J, with 15 bases in between. The CDR3 DNA reads as TGTGCCAGCAGTAGATACAGGAGTTCTAGCACAGATACGCAGTATTTT. Protein: CASSRYRSSSTDTQYF.

Of note for this clonotype: At one boundary the junction diverges from the germline segment, which might be a read error. V is TRBV27 and J is TRBJ1-5; tentatively, D is TRBD1 (6 bases). CDR1 is MNHEY and CDR2 is SMNVEV in the germline V gene (reference sequence). This CDR3 is 17 amino acids long. CDR3 nucleotide sequence: TGTGCCAGCAGTCCACGGGGGGGCCCCTATAGCAATCAGCCCCAGCCTTTT. Translated, it gives CASSPRGGPYSNQPQPF.

This clonotype was seen a handful of times. The V call is TRBV27, the J call TRBJ2-7; TRBD1 is a possible D gene (6 bases). Germline V gene lookup returns CDR1 MNHEY and CDR2 SMNVEV (reference sequence). V lost 5 bases and J 5 bases, leaving 19 bases between the germline ends. The CDR3 has 15 amino acids. Here the CDR3 DNA reads TGTGCCAGCAGTCCCATCGGGACACTATTTCACGAGCAGTACGTC. Translating it yields CASSPIGTLFHEQYV.

There are a few counts of this clonotype. The CDR3 coding sequence is TGTGCCAGCTCGCCTTCCTACTACAATGAGCAGTTCTTC. Translating gives CASSPSYYNEQFF. The chain carries TRBV6-2 or TRBV6-3 and TRBJ2-1; D is ambiguous. Trimming removed 8 bases from V and 3 bases from J, with 11 bases in between. CDR1 is MNHEY and CDR2 is SVGEGT in the germline V gene. There are 13 residues in the CDR3.

This clonotype was counted ten times or more. The V call is TRBV7-2, the J call TRBJ2-4, with TRBD1 matching over 8 bases. The germline CDR1 and CDR2 sequences are SGHTA and FQGNSA. J gave up 10 bases and V 5 bases, and 10 bases lay outside the gene matches. CDR3 length: 14 amino acids. This chain's CDR3 is CASSPPGTGHIQYF. The CDR3 DNA reads TGTGCCAGCAGCCCACCGGGGACAGGTCATATTCAGTACTTC. The whole variable domain, filled in from reference TRBV7-2 and TRBJ2-4, reads GAGVSQSPSNKVTEKGKDVELRCDPISGHTALYWYRQSLGQGLEFLIYFQGNSAPDKSGLPSDRFSAERTGGSVSTLTIQRTQQEDSAVYLCASSPPGTGHIQYFGAGTRLSVL.

DNA of the CDR3: TGCAGTGCTAGAGGAGCCGCGAGGGGTGAGCAGTTCTTC. Protein: CSARGAARGEQFF. This chain connects TRBV20-1 to TRBJ2-1, with D possibly called TRBD1 or TRBD2 (5 bases each). This CDR3 contains 13 residues. The ends were cut back, 1 base at V and 9 bases at J, with 13 bases in the middle. Germline assignment: CDR1 DFQATT and CDR2 SNEGSKA (reference sequence).

This clonotype has at least ten counts. V is TRBV5-1 and J is TRBJ2-2, with D unclear. This CDR3 has 14 amino acids. Germline V gene data show CDR1 as SGHRS and CDR2 as YFSETQ. The germline V and J ends were trimmed by 2 bases and 2 bases, with 7 bases remaining between them. CDR3 sequence: CASSFQQNTGELFF. Written as DNA, the CDR3 is TGCGCCAGCAGCTTTCAGCAAAACACCGGGGAGCTGTTTTTT.

This clonotype showed up many times. This sequence joins TRBV7-9 and TRBJ2-1; no firm D call. The CDR3 has 11 amino acids. The germline V gene has CDR1 SEHNR and CDR2 FQNEAQ (reference sequence). The V and J ends lost 1 base and 6 bases respectively, with 1 base between them. CDR3 DNA sequence: TGTGCCAGCAGCTTAGGCAATGAGCAGTTCTTC. Encoded protein: CASSLGNEQFF.

This clonotype has a count of ten or more. The rearrangement links TRBV28 to TRBJ2-1; D may be TRBD2 (6 bases). The CDR3 is made up of 16 amino acids. CDR1 MDHEN and CDR2 SYDVKM come from the germline V gene. V lost 3 bases and J 5 bases, leaving 17 bases between the germline ends. The CDR3 sequence: CASSLEDYRTHNEQFF. In DNA form, the CDR3 reads TGTGCCAGCAGTTTGGAGGACTACAGGACACACAATGAGCAGTTCTTC.

The chain uses TRBV19 and TRBJ2-2; D is unclear. The CDR3 extends over 16 amino acids. The germline gives CDR1 LNHDA, CDR2 SQIVND (reference sequence). V was trimmed by 9 bases and J by 0 bases, leaving 17 bases between them. The CDR3 nucleotides are TGTGCCAGCTCCAGGCTACACCTCTCGAACACCGGGGAGCTGTTTTTT. Its translation is CASSRLHLSNTGELFF.

In its sample, this clonotype was seen a few times. The rearrangement joins TRBV5-1 to TRBJ1-1; D gene uncertain. CDR3 length equals 15 residues. The V end was cut by 4 bases, the J end by 1 base, with 14 bases between. Looked up from germline, CDR1 is SGHRS and CDR2 is YFSETQ. The CDR3 loop reads CASSPGVGANTEAFF. CDR3 bases: TGCGCCAGCAGCCCCGGAGTGGGTGCGAACACTGAAGCTTTCTTT.

The DNA for the CDR3 is TGTGCCAGCAGTGGGACTCTAAGGGAGACCCAGTACTTC. Translated: CASSGTLRETQYF. The chain uses TRBV12-3 or TRBV12-4 and TRBJ2-5; D possibly corresponds to TRBD2 (6 bases). The CDR3 length is 13 residues. The ends were cut back, 5 bases at V and 5 bases at J, with 12 bases in the middle.

This clonotype was seen a few times. V usage is TRBV5-1 and J usage is TRBJ1-5; unclear D gene. V was shortened by 0 bases and J by 2 bases, with 9 bases between the two germline ends. The CDR3 runs 15 residues. Germline V lookup: CDR1 SGHRS, CDR2 YFSETQ. The CDR3 loop is CASSLEGEGNQPQHF. CDR3 nucleotide sequence: TGCGCCAGCAGCTTGGAGGGTGAGGGCAATCAGCCCCAGCATTTT.

Only a few counts were recorded for this clonotype. The rearrangement uses TRBV12-3 or TRBV12-4 and TRBJ1-2, with D hard to call. Trimming cost V 8 bases and J 2 bases, with 18 bases left between them. The CDR3 has 15 residues. This CDR3 is CASSRMVVENYGYTF. CDR3 nucleotide sequence: TGTGCCAGCTCCCGGATGGTTGTAGAGAACTATGGCTACACCTTC.

The sample holds a few counts of this clonotype. The chain carries TRBV25-1 and TRBJ2-7, with D perhaps matching TRBD1 (7 bases). The V end lost 8 bases, the J end lost 5 bases, and 16 bases lay between the germline ends. Germline loops: CDR1 MGHDK, CDR2 SYGVNS. This CDR3 contains 13 residues. The CDR3 is CASGGDRGHEQYV. Written as DNA, the CDR3 is TGTGCCAGCGGAGGGGACAGAGGCCACGAGCAGTACGTC.

This clonotype came up many times. This chain links TRBV5-5 with TRBJ2-1; 7 nucleotides align to TRBD1. This CDR3 has 15 residues. Germline trimming cut 4 bases from V and 7 bases from J; bases unmatched to any gene: 11. The germline CDR1 and CDR2 sequences are SGHKS and YYEKEE (reference sequence). The CDR3 sequence is CASSVRGPGKNEQFF. The DNA of the CDR3 is TGTGCCAGCAGCGTGAGGGGGCCAGGTAAAAATGAGCAGTTCTTC.